This TCR beta chain derives from a study of T-cell memory formation after mild COVID-19 (dated by TCRdb to about 2021). Concerning the study at large: TCR sequence clusters from the two donors were found to be largely donor specific. In a couple of donors, T-cell clones that expanded and contracted after mild COVID-19 were followed by sequencing TCRalpha and TCRbeta repertoires longitudinally. The cohort was made up of two young adult volunteers, one female and one male, who were previously healthy. Broad study findings and their caveats: SARS-CoV-2 specificity was not confirmed for the second-wave clones peaking on day 37. Some responding clones were detected in pre-infection memory, suggesting pre-existing cross-reactive memory T cells joined the SARS-CoV-2 response. Clones that contracted from day 15 to 85 showed balanced CD4/CD8 phenotypes, whereas a second wave of clones that expanded from day 15 to 37 leaned towards CD4+. The study included only a couple of mild cases, and larger cohorts that include severe cases with pre-infection samples were judged to be necessary. Contracting CD4+ clones turned up mainly in the CM and EM memory subsets, whereas EMRA was where CD8+ clones were enriched.

PBMCs were isolated by Ficoll-Paque density gradient centrifugation. Cut back by 3 bases and 0 bases, the V and J ends lie 10 bases apart. CDR1 and CDR2, per the germline V gene, are SGHRS and YFSETQ. Including the terminal cysteine and phenylalanine, the CDR3 comprises 15 residues. Only the CDR3 part of the read is kept: 45 bases, read in frame from the first base. Data came from an Illumina NovaSeq 6000. cDNA libraries for TCRalpha and TCRbeta were prepared by 5'RACE using constant-segment primers, with sample barcodes and unique molecular identifiers added. RNA was extracted from every sample with Trizol reagent. Libraries were amplified in two PCR steps, with a second sample barcode and Illumina TruSeq adapters added in the second step. The libraries were sequenced on an Illumina NovaSeq using 2 x 150 bp paired-end reads. In the original analysis: Reads were demultiplexed and collapsed into UMI-guided consensus sequences with migec v1.2.7. Using mixcr v2.1.11, UMI consensuses were aligned to TRA and TRB V and J templates and then assembled into clonotypes. A clonotype was counted as expanded or contracted only if both edgeR and NoisET called the change significant, with noise models trained on biological replicates. For edgeR calls, a false discovery rate-adjusted p below 0.01 and a log2 fold-change threshold of 1 were applied. As an exploratory analysis of dynamics, PCA with hierarchical clustering was applied to max-normalized trajectories of the 1000 most abundant clonotypes. Each responding clone was given a CD4 or CD8 phenotype based on the CD4+ and CD8+ repertoires, which had been sequenced separately. Clones were called with MiXCR by TCRdb after fastp trimmed the public reads at Q25, and only in-frame beta chains were retained. Identical CDR3 protein sequences are pooled into one entry, listed with their most common genes and DNA. The V and J calls were not made by the authors but by TCRdb's processing. Within this sample are 140,000 to 150,000 distinct CDR3 sequences, with roughly 19% of them counted one time only. The ten top clones hold around 2.5% of the sample.

A few counts support this clonotype. Its antigen is still unknown. There are no base qualities to consult, and no much larger clone falls within one base. Sequencing was done on a sample of PBMCs or a T cell subset sorted from them (not recorded which). This chain joins TRBV5-1 to TRBJ2-1; confidence is insufficient to name the D gene. The receptor comes from an adult woman who had mild COVID-19 (a few samples of this study predate the infection). The sample titles of this study are shuffled in the database, so cell type and time point are left out; the donor was told from shared clones. The nucleotide sequence is TGCGCCAGCAGCTCCCGGTGGGGCTCCTACAATGAGCAGTTCTTC. This yields the protein CASSSRWGSYNEQFF.